Below, one T cell receptor (beta chain) is given with its context. This specimen belongs to a study of T cell changes during pregnancy in multiple sclerosis. Generated by immunoSEQ multiplex PCR, the TCRdb table keeps only in-frame clones and is missing some. Among approximately 24,000 clones listed, about 88% were seen once. This receptor was identified in a female donor in good health, enrolled as a control in a pregnancy study. Sequences were derived from CD8+ T cells from peripheral blood mononuclear cells, sampled in the third trimester of pregnancy.

CDR3 sequence (DNA): TGCGCCAGCAGCCAAGGAGGAGCTAGCTCCTACGAGCAGTACTTC. Amino acids: CASSQGGASSYEQYF. The V and J genes are TRBV4-1 and TRBJ2-7; D ambiguous. V lost 1 base to trimming and J lost 0 bases, with 10 bases between them. Germline V CDR1 and CDR2: MGHRA, YSYEKL. CDR3 length: 15 residues.